The T cell receptor (beta chain) under discussion was sequenced for a study of vaccination and CD4 T cells after COVID-19. Points on this clonotype: Its antigen remains unknown.

Scientists ran DNA taken from cultured CD4+ T cells through the Oncomine TCR Beta short-read assay for sequencing. TCRdb called the PCR reads again in MiXCR, with one record for every CDR3 protein. Among about 18,000 distinct CDR3 sequences listed, around 50% were seen once. Stated treatment: approximately 11-day PBMC culture with coronavirus spike peptide pools or control peptides (ViraFEST assay). Germline V gives CDR1 MGHRA, CDR2 YSYEKL. V was clipped by 0 bases and J by 1 base, with 3 bases between them. CDR3 length equals 13 residues. The rearrangement joins TRBV4-1 to TRBJ2-5; the D is unclear. The TCR originated in a human donor who had recovered from COVID-19. Here the sequenced sample was CD4+ T cells from blood, cultured in vitro, taken before SARS-CoV-2 vaccination. The CDR3 loop reads CASSQESQETQYF. CDR3 nucleotides: TGCGCCAGCAGCCAAGAGTCCCAAGAGACCCAGTACTTC.